Below are 12 T cell receptor beta chains sequenced from a single sample in a study of identical twins (TCRdb year 2016). The library was prepared using 5' RACE. These reads were obtained on an Illumina HiSeq 2000. TCRdb trimmed the raw reads at Q25, called clones with MiXCR and kept productive beta chains. Identical CDR3 protein sequences are pooled into one entry, listed with their most common genes and DNA. Here the sample has 1.5 million or so distinct CDR3 sequences; about 32% occur a single time. The ten biggest clones cover roughly 0.3% of the sample. Sequences were obtained from cord blood. The receptors were gathered from a newborn girl in good health.

This clonotype was observed a few times. The rearrangement uses TRBV6-6 and TRBJ2-1, with 9 bases fitting TRBD2. The CDR3 runs 16 residues. The germline gives CDR1 MNHNY, CDR2 SVGAGI (reference sequence). The ends lost 2 bases at V and 1 base at J; junction bases unmatched: 3. DNA of the CDR3: TGTGCCAGCAGTTACCCACTAGCGGGTTCCTACAATGAGCAGTTCTTC. Encoded protein: CASSYPLAGSYNEQFF.

In its sample, this clonotype was seen a few times. The CDR3 reads CATSDTRTSGKKNEQFF. The CDR3 nucleotides read TGTGCCACCAGTGATACCCGGACTAGCGGGAAGAAGAATGAGCAGTTCTTC. The rearrangement joins TRBV24-1 to TRBJ2-1; 12 bases are shared with TRBD2. V shed 3 bases and J 7 bases; nucleotides not matched to a gene: 9. This CDR3 comprises 17 residues. The V gene's germline CDR1 is KGHDR and CDR2 SFDVKD.

The chain is built from TRBV18 and TRBJ1-2, with a tentative D call TRBD1 (5 bases). The CDR3 spans 13 residues. The V and J ends lost 5 bases and 6 bases respectively, with 13 bases between them. Germline V lookup: CDR1 KGHSH, CDR2 LQKENI. CDR3 region: CASSTQGRDGYTF. Written as DNA, the CDR3 is TGTGCCAGCTCAACGCAGGGTCGGGATGGCTACACCTTC.

V is TRBV9 and J is TRBJ1-2, with 11 bases matching TRBD1. CDR1 SGDLS and CDR2 YYNGEE come from the germline V gene. V lost 0 bases, J lost 2 bases, and 3 bases stayed unmatched. The CDR3 covers 16 residues. The CDR3 region has the DNA TGTGCCAGCAGCGTAGGAGGACAGGGGGCGAACTATGGCTACACCTTC. Its translation: CASSVGGQGANYGYTF.

The V call is TRBV15, the J call TRBJ1-1; no clear D. Trimming took 0 bases from V and 1 from J, leaving 6 bases between them. The germline V gene encodes CDR1 LNHNV and CDR2 YYDKDF (reference sequence). The CDR3 runs to 14 residues. DNA of the CDR3: TGTGCCACCAGCAGAGATCTGGCGAACACTGAAGCTTTCTTT. It yields the protein CATSRDLANTEAFF.

The J gene is TRBJ1-1, the V gene TRBV7-9, with a tentative D call TRBD1 (5 bases). CDR3 length: 17 amino acids. The germline V gene has CDR1 SEHNR and CDR2 FQNEAQ (reference sequence). V shed 0 bases and J shed 1 base, with 15 bases lying between them. The CDR3, as DNA: TGTGCCAGCAGCTTAGCCAAATCGGGGGGACCGAACACTGAAGCTTTCTTT. It specifies CASSLAKSGGPNTEAFF.

The chain has TRBV7-9 and TRBJ2-7; 8 bases are a match to TRBD2. Per the germline V gene, CDR1 is SEHNR and CDR2 is FQNEAQ (reference sequence). The CDR3 has 17 residues. Trimming removed 1 base from V and 10 bases from J; junction bases left unmatched: 18. CDR3 loop: CASSLGLKRGTSVNQYF. The CDR3 nucleotides read TGTGCCAGCAGCTTAGGACTTAAGCGGGGGACCTCAGTTAACCAGTACTTC.

This clonotype occurred a few times. This chain uses TRBV6-5 with TRBJ2-3, with 7 bases matching TRBD2. V lost 7 bases and J lost 3; bases outside the gene matches: 10. This CDR3 has 15 amino acids. CDR1 and CDR2 (germline): MNHEY, SVGAGI. CDR3 sequence: CASTKSGRETDTQYF. The CDR3, as DNA: TGTGCCAGCACCAAAAGTGGGCGGGAGACAGATACGCAGTATTTT.

This rearrangement joins TRBV11-2 to TRBJ2-7, with 8 bases aligning to TRBD1. The germline gives CDR1 SGHAT, CDR2 FQNNGV. Unmatched junction bases numbered 7, after V lost 3 bases and J lost 3 bases. CDR3 length: 15 residues. The CDR3 protein is CASSLEGQDFYEQYF. The DNA of the CDR3 is TGTGCCAGCAGCTTGGAGGGACAGGATTTCTACGAGCAGTACTTC.

The chain carries TRBV10-3 and TRBJ2-7; TRBD2 agrees at 9 bases. The junction had 5 bases not matched to a gene; V was cut back by 0 bases and J by 5 bases. The CDR3 spans 15 residues. The germline V gene has CDR1 ENHRY and CDR2 SYGVKD. CDR3 protein: CAISESASGAHEQYF. In DNA form, the CDR3 reads TGTGCCATCAGTGAGTCGGCTAGCGGGGCCCACGAGCAGTACTTC.

In its sample, this clonotype was seen a few times. The genes are TRBV21-1 and TRBJ2-6; the table assigns TRBD2, which was not confirmed against the DNA. TRBV21-1 is described as a pseudogene. The length of the CDR3 is 18 residues. The CDR3 bases are TGTGCCAGCAGCAAAGGACGGCTAGCCAGCTCTGGGGCCAACGTCCTGACTTTC. Encoded protein: CASSKGRLASSGANVLTF.

The genes are TRBV7-2 and TRBJ1-1; the D gene is possibly TRBD1 (6 bases). V gave up 5 bases and J gave up 4 bases, with 14 bases separating them. The CDR3 runs to 14 residues. Germline V lookup: CDR1 SGHTA, CDR2 FQGNSA. CDR3: CASSLDRRSTEAFF. The DNA for the CDR3 is TGTGCCAGCAGCCTAGACAGGAGGAGCACTGAAGCTTTCTTT.